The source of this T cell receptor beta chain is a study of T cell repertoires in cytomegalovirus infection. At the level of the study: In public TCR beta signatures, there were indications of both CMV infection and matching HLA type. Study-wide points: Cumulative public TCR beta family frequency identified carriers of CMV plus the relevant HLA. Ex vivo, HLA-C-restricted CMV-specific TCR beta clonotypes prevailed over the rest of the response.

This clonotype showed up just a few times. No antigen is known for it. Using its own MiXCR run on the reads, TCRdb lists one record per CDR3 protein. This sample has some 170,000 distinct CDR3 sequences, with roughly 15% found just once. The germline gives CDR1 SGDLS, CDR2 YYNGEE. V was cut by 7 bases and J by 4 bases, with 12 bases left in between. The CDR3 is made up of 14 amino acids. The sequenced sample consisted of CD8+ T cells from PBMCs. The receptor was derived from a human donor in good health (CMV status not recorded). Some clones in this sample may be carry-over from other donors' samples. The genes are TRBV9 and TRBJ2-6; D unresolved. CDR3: CASRGVSGANVLTF. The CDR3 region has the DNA TGTGCCAGCCGTGGGGTATCCGGGGCCAACGTCCTGACTTTC.